This record covers a single TCR beta chain. The data originate from a study of blood T cell repertoires in COVID-19. All enrollees were about 18 to 95 years old and from some 24 US areas. Each recovered donor of Cohort 3 presented with two negative PCRs, clearance, or symptom resolution. As processed by the authors: Estimation of nucleated cell counts relied on the amplification of reference gene primers. Assay: immunoSEQ multiplex PCR; the TCRdb copy retains only in-frame clones and omits some. V, J and clone size are those of that table, while D and trimming were read from the DNA. This sample has 320,000 or so clones, with approximately 88% found just once. In germline, CDR1 is LNHDA, CDR2 SQIVND (reference sequence). The CDR3 runs 16 residues. Trimming removed 5 bases at V and 3 bases at J, with 17 bases between.

This sequence joins TRBV19 and TRBJ1-5; no clear D gene. The TCR sequence derives from a man aged 25-40 years who had recovered from COVID-19. Specimen: PBMCs or T cells enriched from blood (not recorded which). CDR3 in DNA: TGTGCCAGTAGTGCTCACCCGGGTCTCGACAATCAGCCCCAGCATTTT. Its protein product is CASSAHPGLDNQPQHF.